The 2 T cell receptor beta chains below all came from one sample that was sequenced in a study of cytomegalovirus exposure and HLA in healthy donors. The study ran its PCR with 60 Vbeta and 13 Jbeta primers. Sequenced by immunoSEQ multiplex PCR; TCRdb stores in-frame clones only, minus some. The table for this sample gives 200,000 to 250,000 clones. The material sequenced was PBMCs. Receptor source: a girl between 2 and 10 years old in good health and CMV-seropositive.

This chain connects TRBV14 to TRBJ2-1; D may be TRBD1 (6 bases). The CDR3 runs 15 residues. Germline V gene lookup returns CDR1 SGHDN and CDR2 FVKESK. The germline V and J ends were trimmed by 4 bases and 3 bases, with 13 bases remaining between them. The CDR3, as DNA: TGTGCCAGCAGCCCCGGACAGAAAGTCTACAATGAGCAGTTCTTC. This codes for CASSPGQKVYNEQFF.

This chain uses TRBV5-8 with TRBJ2-1; 8 bases fit TRBD2. Germline values: CDR1 SGHTS, CDR2 YDEGEE. The CDR3 covers 15 residues. Germline trimming cut 4 bases from V and 8 bases from J; bases unmatched to any gene: 11. CDR3: CASSKGLGGDDEQFF. The CDR3 DNA reads as TGTGCCAGCAGCAAGGGACTAGGCGGGGACGATGAGCAGTTCTTC. Drawing the rest from reference TRBV5-8 and TRBJ2-1, the complete variable domain is EAGVTQSPTHLIKTRGQQATLRCSPISGHTSVYWYQQALGLGLQFLLWYDEGEERNRGNFPPRFSGRQFPNYSSELNVNALELEDSALYLCASSKGLGGDDEQFFGPGTRLTVL.